This TCR beta chain was recorded in a study of blood T cells in healthy people across ages. Study-level background: Per every two T cells, about one barcoded beta molecule was captured by template switching.

Donation came from healthy Caucasian individuals in Russia who were aged 6 to 90. Broader study findings: There were more naive CD4+ cells and higher diversity in long-lived donors than in aged donors.

Next came a second PCR, run for about 6 to 12 cycles, which used a sample-barcoded 5' primer along with a J-beta primer mix. A template-switch adaptor with 12 random nucleotides tagged each cDNA molecule. TCRdb redid the calling of the 5' RACE reads with MiXCR, one entry per CDR3 protein. There are about 1,500,000 distinct CDR3 sequences in the sample; approximately 42% occur only once, and roughly 7.9% lies in the top ten. This clonotype has more than one count but fewer than ten. Its antigen is still unknown. This CDR3 region has 11 residues. V dropped 6 bases and J dropped 10; count of bases not matched to a gene: 2. The V gene's germline CDR1 is DFQATT and CDR2 SNEGSKA (reference sequence).

The sample was blood. The receptor comes from a woman between 18 and 29 years old in good health. The chain couples TRBV20-1 to TRBJ1-6, with TRBD1 matching over 8 bases. CDR3 loop: CSASGGSPLHF. The CDR3 DNA follows: TGCAGTGCCTCAGGGGGCTCACCCCTCCACTTT.